This T cell receptor beta chain was sequenced in a study of CD4+ T cells in melanoma (dated by TCRdb to between 2021 and 2024). Study-level background: The study investigated neoantigen-specific CD4+ T cells in human melanoma. What the research found in general, with its limitations: The report described a correlation between neoantigen-specific CD4+ T cells and the function of CD8+ T cells, macrophages and B cells. Diverse differentiation states were reported to be shown by neoantigen-specific CD4+ T cells in melanoma.

The CDR3 runs 15 residues from the cysteine to the phenylalanine. Here the CDR3 DNA is all that survives: 45 bases in frame from base 1. After removal of 2 bases from V and 1 base from J, the junction retains 2 bases not matched to a gene. The germline V gene yields WSHSY for CDR1 and SAAADI for CDR2. Patients with melanoma were used as donors. Of note for this clone: Its antigen is unknown. Per-base qualities were not stored, and no clone one base away is much larger.

The library was made by the immunoSEQ multiplex PCR assay. What TCRdb holds here is the immuneACCESS table cut down to in-frame rearrangements. Part of the clones is not present; checked against another copy, under half of the missing clones reflect an unresolved V gene, and the others are unexplained. In this sample the table shows fewer than 15,000 clones, about 74% of which occur a single time. The ten largest clonotypes hold over 15% of the sample. The TCR originated in a human donor with melanoma. The sample comprised cells from a culture (not recorded whether cultured in vitro). The rearranged segments are TRBV10-2 and TRBJ2-3, and TRBD1 matches 8 of the central bases. The CDR3 corresponds to CASSELRGRTDTQYF. The nucleotide sequence is TGCGCCAGCAGTGAGCTCAGGGGGCGCACAGATACGCAGTATTTT.